The subject of this entry is one TCR beta chain. The data belong to a study of radiotherapy plus CTLA-4 blockade in lung cancer. Generated by immunoSEQ multiplex PCR, the TCRdb table keeps only in-frame clones and is missing some. Of approximately 45,000 clones in the sample, roughly 65% were seen once. Per germline, CDR1 SGHDT and CDR2 YYEEEE. This CDR3 spans 12 amino acids. Trimming cost V 0 bases and J 8 bases, with 8 bases left between them. The receptor's source is a human donor with non-small cell lung cancer who had a partial response to radiotherapy plus ipilimumab. The source material was peripheral blood, sampled from a patient treated with radiotherapy plus ipilimumab. V usage is TRBV5-6 and J usage is TRBJ1-2; D is unresolved. The CDR3 spells CASSLGSDGYTF. In DNA, the CDR3 is TGTGCCAGCAGCTTGGGGAGCGACGGCTACACCTTC.